These T cell receptor beta chains were read from a single sample in a study of T cells expressing NK-cell markers. After re-calling the 5' RACE reads, TCRdb lists one entry per CDR3 protein, DNA absent. The table for this sample gives roughly 300,000 distinct CDR3 sequences. The sample consisted of blood T cells: a sorted CD56 or NKG2C T cell subset, CD4+ or CD8+ T cells, or bulk PBMC T cells (not recorded which). These receptors were obtained from a woman aged 18-70 years in good health. Each CDR3 is given with its conserved first and last residue.

V	J	CDR3
TRBV6-1	TRBJ2-7	CASETGGQYEQYF
TRBV4-1	TRBJ1-1	CASSHPPGTEAFF
TRBV12-3/TRBV12-4	TRBJ1-1	CASTQLEGTEAFF
TRBV4-1	TRBJ2-3	CASSHPGQGGTQYF
TRBV6-5	TRBJ2-5	CASSSPQRNQETQYF
TRBV24-1	TRBJ2-2	CATSTERSTGELFF
TRBV5-5	TRBJ2-5	CASSFFWDSETQYF
TRBV7-2	TRBJ1-2	CASSPGTESYGYTF
TRBV12-3/TRBV12-4	TRBJ2-5	CASSFATGKETQYF
TRBV19	TRBJ2-3	CASSIRLAGNTDTQYF
TRBV29-1	TRBJ2-3	CSGVQGRTRTDTQYF
TRBV5-1	TRBJ2-2	CASSRTTGSGELFF
TRBV21-1	TRBJ2-7	CASSPPGAKRSSYEQYF
TRBV7-2	TRBJ2-5	CASSPRESDRAQETQYF
TRBV5-1	TRBJ2-3	CASSLGENTDTQYF
TRBV7-2	TRBJ2-3	CASTSRRGFSTDTQYF
TRBV20-1	TRBJ1-5	CSAVDSDQPQHF
TRBV28	TRBJ2-7	CASSSIKGRPYEQYF
TRBV7-2	TRBJ2-1	CASSSAGGPWNEQFF
TRBV5-4	TRBJ2-5	CASSSQTSYETQYF
TRBV3-1	TRBJ2-6	CASSPSRQSGANVLTF
TRBV20-1	TRBJ2-7	CSARVAVTYEQYF
TRBV6-5	TRBJ2-3	CASRRGTDTQYF
TRBV16	TRBJ1-5	CASSQIGYGTQHF